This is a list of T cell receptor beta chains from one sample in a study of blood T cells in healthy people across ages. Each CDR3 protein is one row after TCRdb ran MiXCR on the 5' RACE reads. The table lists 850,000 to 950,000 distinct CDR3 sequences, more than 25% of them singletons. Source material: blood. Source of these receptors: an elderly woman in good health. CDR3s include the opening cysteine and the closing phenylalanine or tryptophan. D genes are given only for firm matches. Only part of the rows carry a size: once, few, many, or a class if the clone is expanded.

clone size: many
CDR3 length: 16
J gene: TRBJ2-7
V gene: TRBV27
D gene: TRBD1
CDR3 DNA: TGTGCCAGCAGTTTACAGACAGGGTACAGCTCCTACGAGCAGTACTTC
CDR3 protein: CASSLQTGYSSYEQYF

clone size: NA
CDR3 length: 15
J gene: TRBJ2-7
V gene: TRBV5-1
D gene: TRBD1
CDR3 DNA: TGCGCCAGCAGCTTGAGGGACAGGGGGGGGTACGAGCAGTACTTC
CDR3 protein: CASSLRDRGGYEQYF

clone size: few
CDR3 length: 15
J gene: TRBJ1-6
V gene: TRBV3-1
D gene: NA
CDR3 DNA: TGTGCCAGCAGCCAAGATGTCGTCTATAATTCACCCCTCCACTTT
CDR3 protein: CASSQDVVYNSPLHF

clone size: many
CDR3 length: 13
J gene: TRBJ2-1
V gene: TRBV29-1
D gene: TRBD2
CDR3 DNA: TGCAGCGCTCGGGGGGGCCGTTCCATTGAGCAGTTCTTC
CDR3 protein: CSARGGRSIEQFF

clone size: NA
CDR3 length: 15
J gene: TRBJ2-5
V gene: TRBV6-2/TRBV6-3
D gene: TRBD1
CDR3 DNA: TGTGCCAGCAGCCCACAACAGGGGATGAGAGAGACCCAGTACTTC
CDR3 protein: CASSPQQGMRETQYF

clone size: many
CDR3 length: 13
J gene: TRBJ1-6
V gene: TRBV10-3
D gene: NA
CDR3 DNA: TGTGCCATCCGGACCCTAGGGGATTCACCCCTCCACTTT
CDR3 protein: CAIRTLGDSPLHF

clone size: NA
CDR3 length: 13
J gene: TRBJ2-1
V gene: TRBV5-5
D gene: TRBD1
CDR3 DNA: TGTGCCAGCAGCCGGGACAGTTACAATGTGCAGTTCTTC
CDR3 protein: CASSRDSYNVQFF

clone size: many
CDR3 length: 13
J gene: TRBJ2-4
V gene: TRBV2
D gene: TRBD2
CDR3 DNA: TGTGCCAGCAGTCCTAGCGGTAAAAACATTCAGTACTTC
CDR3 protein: CASSPSGKNIQYF

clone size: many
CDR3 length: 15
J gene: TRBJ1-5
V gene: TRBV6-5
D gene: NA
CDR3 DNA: TGTGCCAGCAGCCCACAAGGCGGGGGAGGTCAGCCCCAGCATTTT
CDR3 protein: CASSPQGGGGQPQHF

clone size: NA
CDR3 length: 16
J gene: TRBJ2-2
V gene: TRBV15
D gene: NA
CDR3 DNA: TGTGCCACCAGCACATTGGCGGGGGCCCTCACCGGGGAGCTGTTTTTT
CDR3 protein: CATSTLAGALTGELFF

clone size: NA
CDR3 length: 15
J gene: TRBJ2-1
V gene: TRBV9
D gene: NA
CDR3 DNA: TGTGCCGGCAGCGTAGGGGCGGGTCTAAAATGGGAGCAGTTCTTC
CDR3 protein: CAGSVGAGLKWEQFF

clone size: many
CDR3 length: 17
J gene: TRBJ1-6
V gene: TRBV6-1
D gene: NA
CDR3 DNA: TGTGCCAGCAATGCCGGACGGTTTAGCTCCTATAATTCACCCCTCCACTTT
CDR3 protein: CASNAGRFSSYNSPLHF

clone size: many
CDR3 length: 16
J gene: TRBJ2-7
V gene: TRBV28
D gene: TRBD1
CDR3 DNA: TGTGCCAGCAGCCCATCCCCCTGGACAGGGGTCTACGAGCAGTACTTC
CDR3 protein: CASSPSPWTGVYEQYF

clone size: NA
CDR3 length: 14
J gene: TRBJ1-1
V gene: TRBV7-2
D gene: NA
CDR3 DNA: TGTGCCAGCAGAGACCGGGACAAGAACACTGAAGCTTTCTTT
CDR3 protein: CASRDRDKNTEAFF

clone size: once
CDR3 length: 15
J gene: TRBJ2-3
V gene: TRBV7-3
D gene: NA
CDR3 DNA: TGTGCCAGCAGCTTAACCGGGACCTACCCCGATACGCAGTATTTT
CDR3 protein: CASSLTGTYPDTQYF

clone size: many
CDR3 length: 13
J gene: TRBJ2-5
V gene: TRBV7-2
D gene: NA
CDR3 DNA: TGTGCCAGCAGCTTGTTGATTGAAGAGACCCAGTACTTC
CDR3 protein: CASSLLIEETQYF

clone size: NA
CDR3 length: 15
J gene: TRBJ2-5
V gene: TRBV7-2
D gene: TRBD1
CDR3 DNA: TGTGCCAGCAGTCGACCCAGGGGGATTCAAGAGACCCAGTACTTC
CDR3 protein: CASSRPRGIQETQYF

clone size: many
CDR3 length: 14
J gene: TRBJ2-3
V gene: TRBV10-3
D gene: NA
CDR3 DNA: TGTGCCATCCGACGCACGGGGACTTTGGATACGCAGTATTTT
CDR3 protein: CAIRRTGTLDTQYF

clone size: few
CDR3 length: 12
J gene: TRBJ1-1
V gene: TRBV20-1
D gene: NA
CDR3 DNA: TGCAGTGCTACCCATGGGGGAGGGTGGGCTTTCTTT
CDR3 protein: CSATHGGGWAFF

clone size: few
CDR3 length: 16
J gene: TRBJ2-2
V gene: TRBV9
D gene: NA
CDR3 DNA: TGTGCCAGCAGCGTAGGGGGGGGGACAGCCACCGGGGAGCTGTTTTTT
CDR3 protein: CASSVGGGTATGELFF

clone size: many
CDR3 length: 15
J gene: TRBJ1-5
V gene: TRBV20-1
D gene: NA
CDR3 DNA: TGCAGTGCTAGAGAGCGGCAGCATAGCAATCAGCCCCAGCATTTT
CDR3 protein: CSARERQHSNQPQHF

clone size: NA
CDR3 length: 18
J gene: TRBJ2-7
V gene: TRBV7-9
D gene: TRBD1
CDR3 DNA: TGTGCCAGCAGCTTAGAGGGCCGTGGCAGGGGGCTATACAATGAGCAGTACTTC
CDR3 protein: CASSLEGRGRGLYNEQYF

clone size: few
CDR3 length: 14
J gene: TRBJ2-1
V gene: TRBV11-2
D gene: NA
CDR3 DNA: TGTGCCGGCAGCCCATTGGGGCTGTACAATGAGCAGTTCTTC
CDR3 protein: CAGSPLGLYNEQFF

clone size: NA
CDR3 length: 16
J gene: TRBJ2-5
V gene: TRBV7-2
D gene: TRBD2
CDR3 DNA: TGTGCCAGCAGCTTCAGTCCTAGCGGGATTGGGGAGACCCAGTACTTC
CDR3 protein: CASSFSPSGIGETQYF

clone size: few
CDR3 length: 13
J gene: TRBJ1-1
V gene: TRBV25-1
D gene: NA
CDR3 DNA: TGTGCCAGCACTCGTGCGGGGGACAATGAAGCTTTCTTT
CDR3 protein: CASTRAGDNEAFF

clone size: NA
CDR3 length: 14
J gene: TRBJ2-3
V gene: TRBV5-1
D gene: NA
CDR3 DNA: TGCGCCAGCAGCTTACGGCTGGGCACAGATACGCAGTATTTT
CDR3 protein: CASSLRLGTDTQYF

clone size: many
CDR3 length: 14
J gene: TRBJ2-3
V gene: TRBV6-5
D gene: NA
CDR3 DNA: TGTGCCAGCAGTTACTCGAAGGGGACAGATACGCAGTATTTT
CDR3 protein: CASSYSKGTDTQYF

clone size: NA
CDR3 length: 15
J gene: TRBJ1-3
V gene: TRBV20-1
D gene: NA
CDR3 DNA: TGCAGTGCACCCGGGGGGCCGCGCTCTGGAAACACCATATATTTT
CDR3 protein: CSAPGGPRSGNTIYF

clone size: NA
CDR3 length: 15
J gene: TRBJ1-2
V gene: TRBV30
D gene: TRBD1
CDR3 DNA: TGTGCCTGGAGTTCGACGACAGGGGATAAAGATGGCTACACCTTC
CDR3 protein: CAWSSTTGDKDGYTF